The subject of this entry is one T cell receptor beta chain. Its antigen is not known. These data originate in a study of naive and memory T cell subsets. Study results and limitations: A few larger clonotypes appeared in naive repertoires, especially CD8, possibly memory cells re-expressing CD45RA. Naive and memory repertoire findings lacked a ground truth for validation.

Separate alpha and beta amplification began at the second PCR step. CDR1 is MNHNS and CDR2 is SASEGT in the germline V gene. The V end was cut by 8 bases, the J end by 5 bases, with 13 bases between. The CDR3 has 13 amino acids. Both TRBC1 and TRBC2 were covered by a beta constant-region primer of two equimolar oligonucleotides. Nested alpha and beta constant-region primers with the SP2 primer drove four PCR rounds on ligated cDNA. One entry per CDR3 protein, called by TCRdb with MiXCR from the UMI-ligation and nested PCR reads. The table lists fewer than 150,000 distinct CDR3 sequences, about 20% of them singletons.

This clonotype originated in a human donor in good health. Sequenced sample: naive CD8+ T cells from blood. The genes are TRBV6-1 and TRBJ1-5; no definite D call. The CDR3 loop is CASVLWGDQPQHF. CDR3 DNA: TGTGCCAGCGTACTCTGGGGAGATCAGCCCCAGCATTTT.